A selection of T cell receptor beta chains follows, all from one sample in a study of shared clonotypes between healthy human individuals. Clones were read by immunoSEQ multiplex PCR, and TCRdb kept only the in-frame ones, dropping some. The sample carries about 2.2 million clones, 90% to 95% recorded once. Material for sequencing was naive CD8+ T cells from PBMCs. Source of these receptors: a man aged 18 to 30 in good health. Some clones in this sample may be carry-over from other donors' samples. Each CDR3 is given with its conserved first and last residue. Each record gives: clone size, J gene, V gene, D gene, CDR3 DNA, CDR3 protein. D genes are given only for firm matches. Size values are once, few and many counts, or a class for expanded clones, and some rows have none.

size: NA
J: TRBJ2-1
V: TRBV11-3
D: TRBD2
DNA: TGTGCCAGCAGCTCCGGACTAGCGGGAGGCGCCTACAATGAGCAGTTCTTC
CDR3: CASSSGLAGGAYNEQFF

size: NA
J: TRBJ1-1
V: TRBV6-1
D: NA
DNA: TGTGCCAGCAGTGAATCCGAGGGATTCCCCACTGAAGCTTTCTTT
CDR3: CASSESEGFPTEAFF

size: NA
J: TRBJ2-7
V: TRBV19
D: TRBD2
DNA: TGTGCCAGTAGTAGAGGGACTAGCAGGGACTACGAGCAGTACTTC
CDR3: CASSRGTSRDYEQYF

size: NA
J: TRBJ1-2
V: TRBV7-8
D: NA
DNA: TGTGCCAGCAGCGCGACGGTGAACTATGGCTACACCTTC
CDR3: CASSATVNYGYTF

size: NA
J: TRBJ2-5
V: TRBV7-8
D: TRBD1
DNA: TGTGCCAGCAGCTTCAGGACAGGGACGGGCCAAGAGACCCAGTACTTC
CDR3: CASSFRTGTGQETQYF

size: NA
J: TRBJ2-7
V: TRBV6-5
D: NA
DNA: TGTGCCAGCAGATACCGGGACGAGAGTTACTACGAGCAGTACTTC
CDR3: CASRYRDESYYEQYF

size: NA
J: TRBJ1-1
V: TRBV6-5
D: NA
DNA: TGTGCCAGCAGGACTGGGGGGGACGCTTTCTTT
CDR3: CASRTGGDAFF

size: NA
J: TRBJ2-1
V: TRBV10-3
D: TRBD2
DNA: TGTGCCATCAGGCCCAGAGCGGGGGCTCCTTACAATGAGCAGTTCTTC
CDR3: CAIRPRAGAPYNEQFF

size: NA
J: TRBJ2-1
V: TRBV29-1
D: TRBD2
DNA: TGCAGCGTTGGGGGCCTAGCGGGGATCAATGAGCAGTTCTTC
CDR3: CSVGGLAGINEQFF

size: once
J: TRBJ2-7
V: TRBV2
D: NA
DNA: TGTGCCAGCACCCCCGTCGGGGGCTCCTACGAGCAGTACTTC
CDR3: CASTPVGGSYEQYF

size: NA
J: TRBJ2-7
V: TRBV28
D: NA
DNA: TGTGCCAGCAGTTTGCGGGGAAGGAAAGACGAGCAGTACTTC
CDR3: CASSLRGRKDEQYF

size: NA
J: TRBJ2-7
V: TRBV4-2
D: TRBD2
DNA: TGTGCCAGCAGCCAGGGACTAGCGGGAGACGAGCAGTACTTC
CDR3: CASSQGLAGDEQYF

size: once
J: TRBJ2-2
V: TRBV28
D: NA
DNA: TGTGCCAGCAGTTTTACCGGGACAGAGCTGTTTTTT
CDR3: CASSFTGTELFF

size: NA
J: TRBJ2-7
V: TRBV7-9
D: NA
DNA: TGTGCCAGCAGACTTACGGGCTACGAGCAGTACTTC
CDR3: CASRLTGYEQYF

size: NA
J: TRBJ2-3
V: TRBV11-2
D: NA
DNA: TGTGCCAGCAGCCTACGGGGTTATAGCACAGATACGCAGTATTTT
CDR3: CASSLRGYSTDTQYF

size: NA
J: TRBJ1-6
V: TRBV4-1
D: NA
DNA: TGCGCCAGCAGCCAGACAGGCCTTGGGTCACCCCTCCACTTT
CDR3: CASSQTGLGSPLHF

size: NA
J: TRBJ1-3
V: TRBV10-2
D: NA
DNA: TGCGCCAGCCTGGGAACTGGAAACACCATATATTTT
CDR3: CASLGTGNTIYF

size: NA
J: TRBJ1-5
V: TRBV7-9
D: NA
DNA: TGTGCCACCGAACTCTACGTGGGGGGGAATCAGCCCCAGCATTTT
CDR3: CATELYVGGNQPQHF

size: NA
J: TRBJ2-2
V: TRBV4-1
D: NA
DNA: TGCGCCAGCAGCCAAGTTAGCCAAGGGGCCGGGGAGCTGTTTTTT
CDR3: CASSQVSQGAGELFF

size: once
J: TRBJ2-7
V: TRBV5-4
D: NA
DNA: TGTGCCAGCAGCACGGGGGACGGGTACGAGCAGTACTTC
CDR3: CASSTGDGYEQYF

size: NA
J: TRBJ2-7
V: TRBV2
D: TRBD1
DNA: TGTGCCAGCAGCCCTTTGGGACAGGGGAACTACGAGCAGTACTTC
CDR3: CASSPLGQGNYEQYF

size: NA
J: TRBJ1-5
V: TRBV19
D: NA
DNA: TGTGCCAGTAATGGACTCGACAATCAGCCCCAGCATTTT
CDR3: CASNGLDNQPQHF

size: NA
J: TRBJ2-2
V: TRBV19
D: NA
DNA: TGTGCCAGCCACCTAACAGGGCTTACCGGGGAGCTGTTTTTT
CDR3: CASHLTGLTGELFF

size: NA
J: TRBJ2-3
V: TRBV5-4
D: NA
DNA: TGTGCCAGCAGCAACCGGGACCACACCTCGGATACGCAGTATTTT
CDR3: CASSNRDHTSDTQYF

size: NA
J: TRBJ2-1
V: TRBV7-9
D: NA
DNA: TGTGCCAGCAGCTTTAAGGAGCGTGGAAGCAATGAGCAGTTCTTC
CDR3: CASSFKERGSNEQFF

size: NA
J: TRBJ2-1
V: TRBV5-6
D: TRBD2
DNA: TGTGCCAGCAGCCCGGGGACTAGCGGGGTCTTCAGCTCCTACAATGAGCAGTTCTTC
CDR3: CASSPGTSGVFSSYNEQFF

size: NA
J: TRBJ2-3
V: TRBV27
D: NA
DNA: TGTGCCAGCAGGACCGGCACAGATACGCAGTATTTT
CDR3: CASRTGTDTQYF

size: NA
J: TRBJ2-3
V: TRBV7-2
D: NA
DNA: TGTGCCAGCAGTTCAGCCCGAATAAGGACAGATACGCAGTATTTT
CDR3: CASSSARIRTDTQYF

size: once
J: TRBJ2-3
V: TRBV4-1
D: TRBD1
DNA: TGCGCCAGCAGCCAAGATCCAGGGGGCCTGACAGATACGCAGTATTTT
CDR3: CASSQDPGGLTDTQYF

size: NA
J: TRBJ2-1
V: TRBV28
D: TRBD1
DNA: TGTGCCAGCAGCCTACCGGGACAGGCCTACAATGAGCAGTTCTTC
CDR3: CASSLPGQAYNEQFF

size: NA
J: TRBJ2-2
V: TRBV6-5
D: NA
DNA: TGTGCCAGCAGTTACGACCCCCAGAACACCGGGGAGCTGTTTTTT
CDR3: CASSYDPQNTGELFF

size: once
J: TRBJ1-1
V: TRBV2
D: TRBD1
DNA: TGTGCCAGCAGTGAAGCCCCGGGACAGGACGAAGCTTTCTTT
CDR3: CASSEAPGQDEAFF

size: few
J: TRBJ1-5
V: TRBV28
D: TRBD1
DNA: TGTGCCAGCAGTTGGGACAGGGATAGCAATCAGCCCCAGCATTTT
CDR3: CASSWDRDSNQPQHF

size: NA
J: TRBJ1-1
V: TRBV5-1
D: TRBD1
DNA: TGCGCCAGCAGGGACAGGGTCGGTATGAACACTGAAGCTTTCTTT
CDR3: CASRDRVGMNTEAFF

size: once
J: TRBJ2-7
V: TRBV5-6
D: TRBD2
DNA: TGTGCCAGCAGCTTAAAAGCGGGAGGGCCATTCGAGCAGTACTTC
CDR3: CASSLKAGGPFEQYF

size: NA
J: TRBJ1-1
V: TRBV6-1
D: TRBD1
DNA: TGTGCCAGCAGTGGCAGGGGGAAGAACACTGAAGCTTTCTTT
CDR3: CASSGRGKNTEAFF

size: once
J: TRBJ2-3
V: TRBV7-3
D: NA
DNA: TGTGCCAGCAGCCCCGTTGGGGCGGGGACCACAGATACGCAGTATTTT
CDR3: CASSPVGAGTTDTQYF